A selection of T cell receptor beta chains follows, all from one sample in a study of T cell responses to AZD1222 COVID-19 vaccine. The protocol was immunoSEQ multiplex PCR, while the TCRdb copy is restricted to in-frame clones and leaves out a portion. The profile shows roughly 190,000 clones, just over 90% of them singletons. Sequencing used peripheral blood, obtained 28 days after the second AZD1222 dose. The source is an adult who received the AZD1222 COVID-19 vaccine. CDR3s include the opening cysteine and the closing phenylalanine or tryptophan. A D gene is named only where the DNA matches it firmly. Clone size is given for some rows only: seen once, a few or many times, or a class if the clone is expanded.

. TRBJ1-5 . TRBV19 CASSIAPVEHQPQHF TGTGCCAGTAGTATAGCCCCAGTAGAGCATCAGCCCCAGCATTTT
TRBD2 TRBJ2-7 . TRBV4-1 CASSQGSSGIYEQYF TGCGCCAGCAGCCAAGGTTCTAGCGGGATATACGAGCAGTACTTC
. TRBJ2-3 . TRBV7-3 CASSATGHTDTQYF TGTGCCAGCAGCGCTACAGGCCACACAGATACGCAGTATTTT
TRBD1 TRBJ2-7 . TRBV6-5 CASSYSDRSPYEQYF TGTGCCAGCAGTTATTCGGACAGGAGCCCCTACGAGCAGTACTTC
. TRBJ1-1 . TRBV20-1 CSADGAQAFF TGCAGTGCTGATGGGGCCCAAGCTTTCTTT
TRBD1 TRBJ1-6 . TRBV9 CASRGTGDSPLHF TGTGCCAGCAGGGGGACAGGGGATTCACCCCTCCACTTT
TRBD1 TRBJ2-1 . TRBV5-1 CASSLASGQGWNEQFF TGCGCCAGCAGCTTGGCCTCCGGACAGGGTTGGAATGAGCAGTTCTTC
. TRBJ1-2 . TRBV7-2 CASSLSQVYGYTF TGCGCCAGCAGCTTATCACAGGTCTATGGCTACACCTTC
TRBD1 TRBJ1-2 . TRBV14 CASSPGGGLGYTF TGTGCCAGCAGCCCGGGAGGGGGCCTTGGCTACACCTTC
. TRBJ1-5 . TRBV28 CASRYSNQPQHF TGTGCCAGCAGATATAGCAATCAGCCCCAGCATTTT
. TRBJ1-5 . TRBV5-6 CASSLYSGFSNQPQHF TGTGCCAGCAGCTTGTATTCGGGATTTAGCAATCAGCCCCAGCATTTT
TRBD1 TRBJ1-2 . TRBV19 CASAQGGRVYGYTF TGTGCCAGTGCTCAAGGGGGCAGGGTATATGGCTACACCTTC
. TRBJ1-5 . TRBV6-1 CASSERLNNQPQHF TGTGCCAGCAGTGAAAGACTGAACAATCAGCCCCAGCATTTT
. TRBJ1-5 few TRBV5-1 CASSLTPGSPQHF TGCGCCAGCAGCTTAACCCCGGGTTCGCCCCAGCATTTT
. TRBJ1-2 . TRBV20-1 CSARGFSGYTF TGCAGTGCTAGAGGGTTCAGTGGCTACACCTTC
. TRBJ1-2 . TRBV6-4 CASAPIEWAALYGYTF TGTGCCAGCGCACCCATTGAGTGGGCAGCCCTTTATGGCTACACCTTC
TRBD2 TRBJ2-1 . TRBV5-1 CASSQIAGGPGEQFF TGCGCCAGCAGCCAGATAGCGGGAGGGCCGGGTGAGCAGTTCTTC
TRBD1 TRBJ2-7 . TRBV3-1/TRBV3-2 CASRKQGALNEQYF TGTGCCAGCAGAAAACAGGGGGCGCTCAACGAGCAGTACTTC
. TRBJ1-1 once TRBV5-4 CASSLDRMNTEAFF TGTGCCAGCAGCTTGGACAGGATGAACACTGAAGCTTTCTTT
TRBD2 TRBJ2-7 . TRBV5-8 CASSLTSGPFQQYF TGTGCCAGCAGCTTGACTAGCGGACCTTTCCAGCAGTACTTC
. TRBJ1-2 . TRBV3-1/TRBV3-2 CASSQEGYYGYTF TGTGCCAGCAGCCAGGAGGGGTACTATGGCTACACCTTC
. TRBJ2-7 . TRBV2 CASTLGSRRIEQYF TGTGCCAGCACCCTGGGGTCTCGCAGGATTGAGCAGTACTTC
. TRBJ1-2 . TRBV10-1 CASSPGVRYGYTF TGCGCCAGCAGTCCAGGGGTGCGCTATGGCTACACCTTC
TRBD2 TRBJ2-3 . TRBV6-4 CASSDSGGGAGDTQYF TGTGCCAGCAGTGACTCCGGCGGGGGGGCCGGAGATACGCAGTATTTT
TRBD2 TRBJ2-1 once TRBV2 CASFAGTRGDEQFF TGTGCCAGCTTTGCCGGGACTAGAGGAGATGAGCAGTTCTTC
TRBD2 TRBJ2-1 . TRBV5-4 CASSLLGGRANEQFF TGTGCCAGCAGCTTGCTGGGCGGGAGGGCCAATGAGCAGTTCTTC
. TRBJ2-3 . TRBV19 CASSEQNTDTQYF TGTGCCAGTAGTGAACAAAACACAGATACGCAGTATTTT
. TRBJ2-4 . TRBV7-9 CASGRTENIQYF TGTGCCAGCGGAAGGACAGAAAACATTCAGTACTTC
. TRBJ2-7 . TRBV7-9 CASSLAGETYEQYF TGTGCCAGCAGCTTAGCAGGGGAGACCTACGAGCAGTACTTC
TRBD1 TRBJ1-1 . TRBV18 CASSPDQGAGTEAFF TGTGCCAGCTCACCAGACCAGGGGGCGGGCACTGAAGCTTTCTTT
TRBD1 TRBJ1-6 . TRBV5-5 CASSSTGVSPLHF TGTGCCAGCAGCTCTACAGGGGTTTCACCCCTCCACTTT
. TRBJ2-7 . TRBV3-1/TRBV3-2 CASSQLRDFYEQYF TGTGCCAGCAGCCAATTACGGGACTTCTACGAGCAGTACTTC
. TRBJ1-2 . TRBV5-5 CASSLLQGTNYGYTF TGTGCCAGCAGCTTGCTGCAGGGAACAAACTATGGCTACACCTTC
TRBD1 TRBJ1-2 . TRBV7-2 CASSSGGGGYTF TGTGCCAGCAGCTCAGGGGGCGGCGGCTACACCTTC
. TRBJ2-4 few TRBV6-1 CASSEYGTKNIQYF TGTGCCAGCAGTGAATACGGGACCAAAAACATTCAGTACTTC
TRBD1 TRBJ1-5 . TRBV2 CASTNGQGSNQPQHF TGTGCCAGCACTAATGGACAGGGCAGCAATCAGCCCCAGCATTTT
TRBD2 TRBJ2-4 . TRBV6-2/TRBV6-3 CASSFSSPTSGGKNIQYF TGTGCCAGCAGTTTCTCATCTCCGACTAGCGGGGGTAAAAACATTCAGTACTTC
. TRBJ2-1 . TRBV18 CASSPQSPGLGYNEQFF TGTGCCAGCTCACCACAAAGTCCGGGTTTGGGATACAATGAGCAGTTCTTC
. TRBJ1-6 . TRBV5-4 CASSLEGRGGGSPLHF TGTGCCAGCAGCTTGGAGGGTCGAGGCGGGGGGTCACCCCTCCACTTT
TRBD1 TRBJ1-2 once TRBV18 CASSPGQRFYGYTF TGTGCCAGCTCACCGGGACAGCGGTTCTATGGCTACACCTTC
TRBD2 TRBJ2-1 . TRBV10-1 CASSASGLASYNEQFF TGCGCCAGCAGCGCCTCGGGACTAGCTAGCTACAATGAGCAGTTCTTC
. TRBJ2-7 . TRBV10-3 CAISAGGKAPRDEQYF TGTGCCATCAGTGCAGGCGGGAAAGCCCCTCGCGACGAGCAGTACTTC
. TRBJ1-1 . TRBV9 CASSVDTIWKWGIRKNTEAFF TGTGCCAGCAGCGTAGACACCATTTGGAAGTGGGGCATCCGGAAGAACACTGAAGCTTTCTTT
TRBD2 TRBJ2-7 . TRBV5-5 CASSSGLAGTYEQYF TGTGCCAGCAGTTCTGGACTAGCGGGGACCTACGAGCAGTACTTC
. TRBJ1-5 . TRBV9 CASSPDSNQPQHF TGTGCCAGCAGCCCGGATAGCAATCAGCCCCAGCATTTT